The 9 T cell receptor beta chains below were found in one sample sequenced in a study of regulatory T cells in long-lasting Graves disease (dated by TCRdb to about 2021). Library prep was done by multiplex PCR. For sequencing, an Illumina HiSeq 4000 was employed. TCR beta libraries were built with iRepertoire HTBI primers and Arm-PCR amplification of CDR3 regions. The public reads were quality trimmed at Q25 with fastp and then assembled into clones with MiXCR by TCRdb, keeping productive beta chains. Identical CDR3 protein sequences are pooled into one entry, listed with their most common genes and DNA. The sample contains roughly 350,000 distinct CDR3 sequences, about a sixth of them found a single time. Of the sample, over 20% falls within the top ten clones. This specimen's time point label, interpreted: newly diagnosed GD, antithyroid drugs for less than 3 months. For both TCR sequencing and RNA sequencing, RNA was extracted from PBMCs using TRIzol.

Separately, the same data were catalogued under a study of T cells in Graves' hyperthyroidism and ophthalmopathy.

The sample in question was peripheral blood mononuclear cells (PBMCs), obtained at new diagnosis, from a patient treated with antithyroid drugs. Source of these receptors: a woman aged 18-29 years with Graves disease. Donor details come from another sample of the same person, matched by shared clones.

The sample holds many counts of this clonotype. The CDR3 DNA follows: TGTGCCAGCAGCCAAGCTTCGGGGGGGCAAGAGACCCAGTACTTC. This translates into CASSQASGGQETQYF. The rearrangement links TRBV3-1 to TRBJ2-5, with TRBD2 matching 8 bases. J gave up 2 bases and V 1 base, and 3 bases lay outside the gene matches. CDR1 is LGHDT, CDR2 YNNKEL, per germline (reference sequence). The CDR3 has 15 amino acids.

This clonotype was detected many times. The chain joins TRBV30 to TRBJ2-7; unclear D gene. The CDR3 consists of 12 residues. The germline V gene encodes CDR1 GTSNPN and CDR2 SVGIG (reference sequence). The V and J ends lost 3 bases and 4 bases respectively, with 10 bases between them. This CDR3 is CAWSDQQYEQYF. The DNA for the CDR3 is TGTGCCTGGAGCGACCAACAATACGAGCAGTACTTC.

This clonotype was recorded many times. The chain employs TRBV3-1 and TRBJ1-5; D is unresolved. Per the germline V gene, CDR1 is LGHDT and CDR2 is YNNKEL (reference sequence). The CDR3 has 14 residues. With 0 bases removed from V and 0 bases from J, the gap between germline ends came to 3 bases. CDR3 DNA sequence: TGTGCCAGCAGCCAAGAGCGTAGCAATCAGCCCCAGCATTTT. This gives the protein CASSQERSNQPQHF.

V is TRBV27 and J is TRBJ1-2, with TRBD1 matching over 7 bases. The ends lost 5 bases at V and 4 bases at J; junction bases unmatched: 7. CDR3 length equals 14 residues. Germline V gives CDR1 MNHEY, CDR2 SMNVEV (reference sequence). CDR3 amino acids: CASSGDRAGYGYTF. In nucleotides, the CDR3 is TGTGCCAGCAGTGGTGACAGGGCCGGCTATGGCTACACCTTC.

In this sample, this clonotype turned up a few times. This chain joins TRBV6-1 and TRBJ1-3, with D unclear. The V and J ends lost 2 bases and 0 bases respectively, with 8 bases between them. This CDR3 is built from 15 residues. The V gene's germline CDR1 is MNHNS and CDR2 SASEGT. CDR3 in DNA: TGTGCCAGCAGTGAATTCACCGGCTCTGGAAACACCATATATTTT. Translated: CASSEFTGSGNTIYF.

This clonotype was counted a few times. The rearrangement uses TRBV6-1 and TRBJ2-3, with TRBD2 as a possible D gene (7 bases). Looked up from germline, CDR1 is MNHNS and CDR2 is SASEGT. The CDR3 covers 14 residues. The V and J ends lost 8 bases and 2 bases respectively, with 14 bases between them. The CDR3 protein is CASRRGGDTDTQYF. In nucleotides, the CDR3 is TGTGCCAGCCGACGAGGGGGGGACACAGATACGCAGTATTTT.

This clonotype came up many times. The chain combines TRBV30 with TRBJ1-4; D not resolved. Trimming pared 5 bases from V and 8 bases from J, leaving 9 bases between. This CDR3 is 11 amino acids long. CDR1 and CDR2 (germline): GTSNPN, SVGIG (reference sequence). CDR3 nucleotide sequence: TGTGCCTGGGGCGAAAGGGAAAAACTGTTTTTT. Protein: CAWGEREKLFF.

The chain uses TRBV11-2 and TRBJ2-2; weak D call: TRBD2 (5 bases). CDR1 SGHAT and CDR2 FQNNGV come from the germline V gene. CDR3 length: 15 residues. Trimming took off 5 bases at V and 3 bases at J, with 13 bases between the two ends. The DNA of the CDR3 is TGTGCCAGCAGCGCGGCCAGCGGATACACCGGGGAGCTGTTTTTT. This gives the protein CASSAASGYTGELFF.

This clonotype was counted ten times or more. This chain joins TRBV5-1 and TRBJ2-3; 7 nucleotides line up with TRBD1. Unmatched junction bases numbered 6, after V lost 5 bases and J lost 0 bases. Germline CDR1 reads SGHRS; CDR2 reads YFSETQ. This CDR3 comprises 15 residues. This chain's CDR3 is CASRPGTESTDTQYF. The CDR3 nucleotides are TGCGCCAGCAGACCCGGGACAGAAAGCACAGATACGCAGTATTTT.